These T cell receptor beta chains were read from a single sample in a study of graft-versus-host responses after intestinal transplantation. Repertoires were generated with immunoSEQ multiplex PCR, while TCRdb's copy carries only in-frame clones and drops some. Of about 130,000 clones in the sample, 80% to 95% were seen once. Their specific antigens are unknown. This specimen was unstimulated CD4+ T cells sorted from spleen or lymph node cells, taken before intestinal transplant. These receptor sequences come from a human donor who received an intestinal transplant. Both conserved end residues are part of each CDR3. Fields, in order: clone size, V gene, CDR3 length, CDR3 protein. Rows may omit the clone size; those that give it use once, few, many or a size class.

abundance: .; v_gene: TRBV9; len: 17; CDR3aa: CASSVDSSQGLMYEQYF
abundance: .; v_gene: TRBV30; len: 13; CDR3aa: CAWTRGSYNEQFF
abundance: .; v_gene: TRBV5-4; len: 16; CDR3aa: CASSPSQDPYTDTQYF
abundance: once; v_gene: TRBV7-8; len: 13; CDR3aa: CASSVERGETQYF
abundance: .; v_gene: TRBV29-1; len: 14; CDR3aa: CSACLGVTNEKLFF
abundance: .; v_gene: TRBV4-1; len: 16; CDR3aa: CASSQDVGGEGEKLFF
abundance: .; v_gene: TRBV19; len: 20; CDR3aa: CASSIGLGREGGYSNQPQHF
abundance: .; v_gene: TRBV12-5; len: 15; CDR3aa: CASGGGHGSTDTQYF
abundance: .; v_gene: TRBV4-2; len: 15; CDR3aa: CASSTPAGTLVEQYF
abundance: .; v_gene: TRBV28; len: 14; CDR3aa: CASSSPDSQETQYF
abundance: .; v_gene: TRBV27; len: 15; CDR3aa: CASREGQAVNEKLFF
abundance: .; v_gene: TRBV28; len: 14; CDR3aa: CASSPLRGNTEAFF
abundance: .; v_gene: TRBV29-1; len: 15; CDR3aa: CSVEGWHLEGTEAFF
abundance: .; v_gene: TRBV18; len: 15; CDR3aa: CASSPVDRGYNEQFF
abundance: .; v_gene: TRBV28; len: 15; CDR3aa: CASSFGTGYTGELFF
abundance: .; v_gene: TRBV6-5; len: 13; CDR3aa: CASRPPANTEAFF
abundance: .; v_gene: TRBV27; len: 14; CDR3aa: CASSFGGGYLGYTF
abundance: .; v_gene: TRBV6-1; len: 14; CDR3aa: CASRWTGGTDTQYF
abundance: once; v_gene: TRBV9; len: 14; CDR3aa: CASSVLDQLSTQYF
abundance: .; v_gene: TRBV5-1; len: 14; CDR3aa: CASSPEGEHYGYTF
abundance: .; v_gene: TRBV2; len: 15; CDR3aa: CASSSEGEDNSPLHF
abundance: .; v_gene: TRBV30; len: 12; CDR3aa: CAWSPGSYEQYF
abundance: .; v_gene: TRBV5-1; len: 15; CDR3aa: CASSLELGTNYGYTF
abundance: once; v_gene: TRBV27; len: 18; CDR3aa: CASSSNPHPAGGTDTQYF
abundance: once; v_gene: TRBV27; len: 12; CDR3aa: CASSGGVYGYTF
abundance: .; v_gene: TRBV27; len: 18; CDR3aa: CASSSLVIGGGHTGELFF
abundance: .; v_gene: TRBV29-1; len: 12; CDR3aa: CSVIGYTDTQYF
abundance: .; v_gene: TRBV20-1; len: 8; CDR3aa: CSASAGKF